This T cell receptor beta chain was captured in a study of shared clonotypes between healthy human individuals. Study context: The plates for each donor numbered three CD4 naive, three CD4 memory, two CD8 naive and one CD8 memory. General study results and limits: Sharing across several donors was seen in 4% to 6.5% of naive CD4 clonotypes. In this cohort, only blood was sampled, and tissue repertoires likely differ.

The table came from immunoSEQ multiplex PCR; TCRdb's copy has only in-frame clones and leaves some out. The data contain some 900,000 clones, approximately 76% of them seen just once; the ten biggest clones take up nearly 1.5%. The CDR3 covers 12 residues. Between the trimmed V and J ends, which lost 9 bases and 0 bases, there was a span of 8 bases. Looked up from germline, CDR1 is SNHLY and CDR2 is FYNNEI. A CD45RA+ naive subset and a CD45RA-negative memory subset were split from CD4+ cells. In regard to this clone: Its antigen is currently unknown.

This chain connects TRBV2 to TRBJ2-5; the D gene could be TRBD1 or TRBD2 (5 bases each). The receptor was isolated from a man between 18 and 35 years old in good health. Sequencing input: memory CD4+ T cells sorted from blood. Subset here: CD45RA-negative fraction. The DNA of the CDR3 is TGTGCCAGTGAGGGGTACCAAGAGACCCAGTACTTC. Translation gives CASEGYQETQYF.